This T cell receptor (beta chain) was recovered during a study of tumor and adjacent non-tumor tissue in lung cancer (dated by TCRdb to the late 2010s). With respect to the entire study: By cancer type, the cohort comprised about 13 adenocarcinoma patients, 2 squamous cell carcinoma patients and 1 small cell lung cancer patient. Sequencing produced more than 100,000,000 productive TCRbeta reads in total, an average of about 4.17 million reads per sample. Under 35 paired specimens, one tumor and one normal lung sample per patient, were profiled by TCRbeta CDR3 sequencing. The roughly 15 patients were aged roughly 31 to 80 years, included ten or so men and 5 women, and had TNM stage I to III disease. The study compared bulk TCRbeta repertoires between lung tumor tissue and matched distant non-tumor lung tissue from about 14 lung cancer patients.

RNA was isolated from bulk unsorted tissue, and RNA quality was assessed with a NanoDrop ND-1000 and an Agilent 2100. Distant non-tumor tissue taken more than 3 cm from the tumor edge was used as the normal lung sample. The donors were newly diagnosed lung cancer patients admitted for thoracic surgery in China from August to November 2014 who had not received prior chemotherapy. The study excluded patients who had received radiotherapy or chemotherapy before or who had another cancer at the same time. Surgical tissue pieces of 1-2 cm3 were preserved in RNAlater solution and were kept at -80 degrees C until use. Receptor amplification or capture employed multiplex PCR. The instrument given in TCRdb is Illumina HiSeq 2500. TCRbeta libraries were constructed through three rounds of nested PCR with primers (Table S4) according to protocols modified from ARM-PCR. Before sequencing, PCR products of 200-500 bp were cut from the gel and purified using the QIAquick gel extraction kit. As for the authors' bioinformatics: Trimmomatic was used to clean the reads, FLASH was used to merge the reads into complete CDR3 sequences, and MiTCR was used to assign the reads to V(D)J germline segments. Clonal diversity was computed as the inverse Simpson's index with VDJtools. Productive reads were defined as in-frame sequences without a premature stop codon. The raw public reads went through TCRdb reprocessing: fastp at Q25, MiXCR clone calling, in-frame beta chains kept. CDR3 protein sequences are deduplicated, and each keeps its most common genes and DNA. TCRdb, not the authors, supplied the V and J calls. Recorded for this sample are 60,000 to 90,000 distinct CDR3 sequences; about two thirds of them occurred a single time. Roughly 25% of the sample lies in the top ten.

Overall study results and their limits: TCR diversity was significantly higher in younger patients, and higher tumor TCR diversity was associated with shorter overall and disease-free survival. Only about 15 patients were in the cohort, and the authors stated that larger samples and more detailed clinical data are needed. The sequencing platform is not named in the methods, and unique molecular identifiers are not mentioned. Tumor tissue showed significantly higher TCR diversity (inverse Simpson) than normal lung tissue, at roughly 430 vs 170 (P = 0.0075, Mann-Whitney U test). Peripheral blood was not sequenced, so blood TCRbeta repertoires were not examined in the lung cancer patients of the study. The top 100 clones made up a significantly larger cumulative share of the repertoire in normal lung than in tumor tissue.

The CDR3 has 17 amino acids, counting the end cysteine and phenylalanine. Just the 51-base CDR3 DNA is kept, in frame starting at base 1. Here V drops 4 bases and J drops 2 bases, and the junction holds 9 bases not matched to any gene. CDR1 and CDR2 (SGHDN, FVKESK) derive from the germline V gene. The table lists this clonotype with many counts. What this receptor recognizes is not known. The record has no base qualities; no much larger clone is one base away. Sequenced input: distant non-tumor lung tissue. The rearranged segments are TRBV14 and TRBJ2-2; 8 nucleotides in the junction match TRBD2. The sequence was obtained from a woman aged 50 to 65 with non-small cell lung cancer. The CDR3 region has the sequence CASSLYQGLANTGELFF. The sequenced DNA: TGTGCCAGCAGCCTCTACCAAGGACTAGCAAACACCGGGGAGCTGTTTTTT. Beyond the CDR3, the reference TRBV14 and TRBJ2-2 genes provide the residues; the full variable domain reads: EAGVTQFPSHSVIEKGQTVTLRCDPISGHDNLYWYRRVMGKEIKFLLHFVKESKQDESGMPNNRFLAERTGGTYSTLKVQPAELEDSGVYFCASSLYQGLANTGELFFGEGSRLTVL.